Reported below is one TCR beta chain. This sample was taken from a study of blood T cell repertoires in COVID-19. The overall study: Spain, Italy and the United States supplied samples that represented acute and convalescent COVID-19. From T cells, B-cell-depleted T cells, or PBMCs came the material, which was cDNA or gDNA.

Per the original data handling: The authors estimated nucleated cell counts from reference gene primer amplification. Method: immunoSEQ multiplex PCR; TCRdb's copy keeps in-frame clones and lacks some. V and J calls and clone size are those listed in that table; D and trimming were worked out from the DNA. Here the sample spans about 200,000 clones, nearly 90% being singletons. V gave up 4 bases and J gave up 6 bases; unmatched junction bases: 3. The CDR3 extends over 14 amino acids. Germline V gene data show CDR1 as LGHDT and CDR2 as YNNKEL (reference sequence). The chain links TRBV3-1 (or the pseudogene TRBV3-2) to TRBJ2-1; 10 bases fit TRBD2. The sequenced material came from peripheral blood. The TCR sequence derives from a man in his fifties or sixties with active or convalescent COVID-19. The CDR3 coding sequence is TGTGCCAGCAGCCGTAGCGGGGGGTCCAATGAGCAGTTCTTC. Amino acid sequence: CASSRSGGSNEQFF.